This T cell receptor (beta chain) was captured by sequencing in a study of T cell responses to AZD1222 COVID-19 vaccine. About the study: Researchers grouped second doses given at about 4 or about 12 weeks into one pool.

This clone was observed a single time. No antigen is known for it. The V end lost 6 bases, the J end lost 0 bases, and 8 bases lay between the germline ends. Germline-derived CDR1 and CDR2 are MGHDK and SYGVNS. The CDR3 runs to 14 residues. Data came from immunoSEQ multiplex PCR; TCRdb stores just in-frame clones and leaves some out. Here the sample spans 100,000 or so clones, just under 90% being singletons. Study results and limitations: Spike was spanned by vaccine-associated CD4 TCRs, with dominance at 160-218 and 743-854. Nearly half of spike-specific TCRs reportedly target unmutated variant regions.

Sequences were derived from peripheral blood, sampled on day 0 of AZD1222 vaccination. The clonotype originates from an adult in good health. The chain carries TRBV25-1 and TRBJ1-4; D ambiguous. As DNA, the CDR3 is TGTGCCAGCAGCTTCAGCCCAACTAATGAAAAACTGTTTTTT. Translated: CASSFSPTNEKLFF.